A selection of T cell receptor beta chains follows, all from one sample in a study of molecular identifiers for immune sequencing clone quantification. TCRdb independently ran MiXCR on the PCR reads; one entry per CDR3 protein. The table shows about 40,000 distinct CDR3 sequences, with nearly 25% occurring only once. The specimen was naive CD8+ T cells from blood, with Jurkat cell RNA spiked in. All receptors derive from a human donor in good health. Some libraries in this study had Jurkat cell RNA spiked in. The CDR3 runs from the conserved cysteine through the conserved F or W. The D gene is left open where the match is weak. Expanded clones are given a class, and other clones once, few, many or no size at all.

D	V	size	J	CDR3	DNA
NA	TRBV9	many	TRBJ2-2	CASGADNTGELFF	TGTGCCAGCGGTGCAGATAACACCGGGGAGCTGTTTTTT
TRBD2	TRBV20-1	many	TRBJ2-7	CSAGPGLAYEQYF	TGCAGTGCTGGACCGGGACTAGCCTACGAGCAGTACTTC
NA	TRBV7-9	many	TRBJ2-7	CASSLVSSYEQYF	TGTGCCAGCAGTCTAGTGAGCTCCTACGAGCAGTACTTC
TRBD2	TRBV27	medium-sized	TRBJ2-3	CASSPGLALTDTQYF	TGTGCCAGCAGTCCTGGACTAGCCCTTACAGATACGCAGTATTTT
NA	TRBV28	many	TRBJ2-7	CASSSEGEQYF	TGTGCCAGCAGTTCCGAGGGCGAGCAGTACTTC
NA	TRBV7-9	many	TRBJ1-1	CASSPRGPREGKAFF	TGTGCCAGCAGCCCAAGGGGACCACGAGAAGGTAAAGCTTTCTTT
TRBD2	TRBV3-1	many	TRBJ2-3	CASSHRKGTSGFTDTQYF	TGTGCCAGCAGCCACCGAAAAGGGACTAGCGGGTTCACAGATACGCAGTATTTT
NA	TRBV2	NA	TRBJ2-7	CASGLARAACEQCF	TGTGCCAGCGGTTTAGCGCGGGCGGCCTGCGAGCAGTGCTTC
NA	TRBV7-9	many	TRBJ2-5	CASSLAGEIGGETQYF	TGTGCCAGCAGCCTAGCCGGCGAAATTGGCGGAGAGACCCAGTACTTC
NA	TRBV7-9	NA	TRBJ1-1	CASSLITQEAFF	TGTGCCAGCAGCTTAATAACGCAGGAAGCTTTCTTT
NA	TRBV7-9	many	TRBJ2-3	CASSFGSDTQYF	TGTGCCAGCAGCTTTGGGTCCGATACGCAGTATTTT
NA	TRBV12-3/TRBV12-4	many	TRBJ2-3	CASSFGITGTDTQYF	TGTGCCAGCAGTTTCGGGATAACCGGCACAGATACGCAGTATTTT
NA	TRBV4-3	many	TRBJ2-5	CASSQDLGSTGPQYF	TGCGCCAGCAGCCAAGATCTTGGGTCCACTGGCCCCCAGTACTTC
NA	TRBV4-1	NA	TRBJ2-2	CASSLGLGTWELFF	TGCGCCAGCAGCCTGGGTCTGGGGACCTGGGAGCTGTTTTTT
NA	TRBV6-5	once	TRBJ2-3	CASSYNTGSTDTQYF	TGTGCCAGCAGTTACAATACAGGGAGCACAGATACGCAGTATTTT
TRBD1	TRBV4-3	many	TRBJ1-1	CASSQDFRGPDTEAFF	TGCGCCAGCAGCCAAGATTTCAGGGGGCCGGACACTGAAGCTTTCTTT
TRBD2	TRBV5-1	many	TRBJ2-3	CASSYWGLAGADTQYF	TGCGCCAGCAGCTACTGGGGACTAGCGGGGGCGGATACGCAGTATTTT
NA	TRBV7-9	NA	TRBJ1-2	CATPRAGPRGPGYTF	TGTGCCACCCCGAGGGCCGGTCCCAGGGGTCCTGGCTACACCTTC
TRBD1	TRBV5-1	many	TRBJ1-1	CASSLVLQGAYTEAFF	TGCGCCAGCAGCTTGGTTCTCCAGGGGGCCTACACTGAAGCTTTCTTT
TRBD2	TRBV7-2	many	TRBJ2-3	CASSFSGGATDTQYF	TGTGCCAGCAGCTTTAGCGGGGGAGCGACAGATACGCAGTATTTT
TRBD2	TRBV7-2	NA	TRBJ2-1	CASSLDRTSGRYEQFF	TGTGCCAGCAGCTTAGACCGGACTAGCGGCCGGTATGAGCAGTTCTTC
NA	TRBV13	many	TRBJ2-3	CASSLTSRVGRTDTQYF	TGTGCCAGCAGTTTAACGTCCCGGGTGGGGCGCACAGATACGCAGTATTTT
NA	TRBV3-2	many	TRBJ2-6	CASSQGPVDSGANVLTF	TGTGCCAGCAGCCAAGGACCCGTTGACTCTGGGGCCAACGTCCTGACTTTC
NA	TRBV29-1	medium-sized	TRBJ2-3	CSAEFSTDTQYF	TGCAGCGCTGAGTTTAGCACAGATACGCAGTATTTT
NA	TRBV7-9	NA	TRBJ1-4	CASSLEFSGTLKEKLFF	TGTGCCAGCAGCTTAGAGTTTTCGGGGACCCTTAAGGAAAAACTGTTTTTT
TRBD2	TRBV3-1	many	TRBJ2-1	CASSQEAPGTSGGRYNEQFF	TGTGCCAGCAGCCAAGAAGCCCCCGGGACTAGCGGGGGGCGATACAATGAGCAGTTCTTC
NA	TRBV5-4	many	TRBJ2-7	CASSSGVPDEQYF	TGTGCCAGCAGCTCGGGAGTCCCAGACGAGCAGTACTTC
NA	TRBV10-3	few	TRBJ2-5	CAISEEDRIPQETQYF	TGTGCCATCAGTGAGGAGGACCGAATACCCCAAGAGACCCAGTACTTC
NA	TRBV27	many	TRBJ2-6	CASSLLGVSGANVLTF	TGTGCCAGCAGTTTATTAGGAGTTTCTGGGGCCAACGTCCTGACTTTC
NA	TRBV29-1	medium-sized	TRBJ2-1	CSGAGNEQFF	TGCAGCGGAGCAGGGAATGAGCAGTTCTTC
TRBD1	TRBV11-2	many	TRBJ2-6	CASSPTPGQDPEWSGANVLTF	TGTGCCAGCAGCCCTACTCCGGGACAGGATCCCGAATGGTCTGGGGCCAACGTCCTGACTTTC
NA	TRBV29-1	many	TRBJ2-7	CSVEVPGGMSYEQYF	TGCAGCGTTGAAGTCCCCGGGGGAATGTCCTACGAGCAGTACTTC
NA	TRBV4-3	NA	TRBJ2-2	CASSQDEGLVGELFF	TGCGCCAGCAGCCAAGATGAGGGTTTAGTCGGGGAGCTGTTTTTT